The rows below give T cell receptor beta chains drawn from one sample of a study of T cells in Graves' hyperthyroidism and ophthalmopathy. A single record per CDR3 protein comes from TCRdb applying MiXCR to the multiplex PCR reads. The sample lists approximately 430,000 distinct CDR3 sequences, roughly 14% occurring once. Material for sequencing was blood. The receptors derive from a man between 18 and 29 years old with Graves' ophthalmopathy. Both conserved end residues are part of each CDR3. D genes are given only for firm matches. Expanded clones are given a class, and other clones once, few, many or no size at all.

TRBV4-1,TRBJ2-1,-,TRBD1,TGCGCCAGCAGGAGGACAGGGGTTGATGAGCAGTTCTTC,CASRRTGVDEQFF
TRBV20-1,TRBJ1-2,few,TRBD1,TGCAGTGCTAGAGGTCGTGACAGGGGTGGCTACACCTTC,CSARGRDRGGYTF
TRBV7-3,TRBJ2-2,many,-,TGTGCCAGCAGCTTGGAGGGAATCGCGAACACCGGGGAGCTGTTTTTT,CASSLEGIANTGELFF
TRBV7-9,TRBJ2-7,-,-,TGTGCCAGCAGCTCCCGTGAGGGGAGGTACTACGAGCAGTACTTC,CASSSREGRYYEQYF
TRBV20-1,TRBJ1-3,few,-,TGCAGTGCTGCAAGAGGAAACACCATATATTTT,CSAARGNTIYF
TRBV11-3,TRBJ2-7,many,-,TGTGCCAGCAGCTTCGAGGGAGACTACGAGCAGTACTTC,CASSFEGDYEQYF
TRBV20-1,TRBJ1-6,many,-,TGCAGTGTTACCCATTCGACTGGCTTTAATTCACCCCTCCACTTT,CSVTHSTGFNSPLHF
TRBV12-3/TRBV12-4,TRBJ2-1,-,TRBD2,TGTGCCAGCAGCCTAAGACCGGGACTAGCGGGCTACAATGAGCAGTTCTTC,CASSLRPGLAGYNEQFF
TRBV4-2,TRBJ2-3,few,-,TGTGCCAGCAGCCTCGAGGGACCGAGGGATACGCAGTATTTT,CASSLEGPRDTQYF
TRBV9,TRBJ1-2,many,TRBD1,TGTGCCAGCAGCGCCTCGGACAGGGATGGCTACACCTTC,CASSASDRDGYTF
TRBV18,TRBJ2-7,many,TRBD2,TGTGCCAGCTCACCCGAGGCGGGAGGGCCCTACGAGCAGTACTTC,CASSPEAGGPYEQYF
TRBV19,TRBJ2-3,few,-,TGTGCCAGTAGTATGGCAGATACGCAGTATTTT,CASSMADTQYF
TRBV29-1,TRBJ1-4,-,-,TGCAGCGTTGAACTAGGCGCTGAAAAACTGTTTTTT,CSVELGAEKLFF
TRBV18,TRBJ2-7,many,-,TGTGCCAGCTCACCACCAGGATCAATGGGGCAGTACTTC,CASSPPGSMGQYF
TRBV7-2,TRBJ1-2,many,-,TGTGCCAGCAGCTTGGGAAGAAATCTTGGCTACACCTTC,CASSLGRNLGYTF